This is a list of T cell receptor beta chains from one sample in a study of T cells after yellow fever vaccination. One entry per CDR3 protein results from TCRdb running MiXCR on the 5' RACE reads. The sample lists about 200,000 distinct CDR3 sequences; about 3% were seen once. Sample: CD4+ T cells sorted from PBMCs, taken 10 days after the yellow fever booster vaccination. All receptors derive from a man in his late teens or twenties who received the YFV17D yellow fever vaccine. Each CDR3 is given with its conserved first and last residue. Each record gives: V gene, CDR3 protein.

>TRBV5-4
CASSLGIGQESPIHF
>TRBV28
CASSPHLGSPSRAEAFF
>TRBV29-1
CSVDVWDNEQFF
>TRBV23-1
CASSLAQYF
>TRBV2
CASQGTSYNEQFF
>TRBV7-9
CASSPSFLGAKYNEQFF
>TRBV5-1
CASSPPTSGGFSYEQYF
>TRBV6-6
CASRTGYQETQYF
>TRBV14
CASRVSGDSYEQYF
>TRBV5-1
CASSLAGTANYNEQFF
>TRBV5-1
CASSLVPDTGELFF
>TRBV15
CATSRVGTEAFF
>TRBV5-1
CASSQHRSSGNTIYF
>TRBV7-2
CASSLGQGETETQYF
>TRBV7-3
CASARTGESSGANVLTF
>TRBV28
CASSSPGMGANEKLFF
>TRBV7-8
CASSPLKGGIASKLFF
>TRBV7-6
CASSSTVPPYWAFF
>TRBV6-4
CASSSTAGTKNIQYF
>TRBV4-3
CASSQENRGRGETQYF
>TRBV3-1
CASSPSDRLNEKLFF
>TRBV20-1
CSAREPGTAQETQYF
>TRBV5-5
CASSINDQPQHF
>TRBV5-1
CASSTGGNTEAFF
>TRBV7-2
CASSPGLAGTGELFF
>TRBV19
CASRPRQTNSPLHF
>TRBV5-5
CASSSEQGWRGYTF
>TRBV5-1
CASSPDSMNTEAFF
>TRBV7-9
CASSLGEIGNQPQHF
>TRBV5-1
CASSRSGGWGAPLHF
>TRBV25-1
CASSELVAGVRGGYTQYF
>TRBV29-1
CSVEAQGRTEAFF
>TRBV27
CASSMGETQYF
>TRBV7-2
CASSLDWTANYGYTF
>TRBV20-1
CSAPSGFETQYF
>TRBV5-1
CASSLATGQGGTGELFF
>TRBV20-1
CSAKRGGPGNEQFF
>TRBV5-1
CASSGDDGETQYF
>TRBV6-5
CASSYSYSGDYGYTF
>TRBV6-1
CASSPQGATEAFF